This T cell receptor (beta chain) was documented in a study of blood T cell repertoires in COVID-19. The participants were between about 18 and 95 years old and came from about two dozen US areas. Assignments of participants to cohorts depended upon their own reported clinical history. Among Cohort 3 donors, those recovered had two negative PCRs, clearance, or symptom resolution. There are 14 residues in the CDR3. The junction had 7 bases not matched to a gene; V was cut back by 5 bases and J by 6 bases. Per the germline V gene, CDR1 is SGHTA and CDR2 is FQGTGA. Original processing methods: Quantification of nucleated cells was approximated via reference gene primer amplification. Some clones are missing from TCRdb's copy, which holds only in-frame ones; the method was immunoSEQ multiplex PCR. The V and J calls and the clone size are those of that table, but D and trimming were determined from the DNA. Here the sample spans approximately 300,000 clones, 80% to 90% being singletons.

The source material was PBMCs or T cells enriched from blood (not recorded which). The genes are TRBV7-3 and TRBJ2-3; TRBD1 agrees at 8 bases. The clonotype originates from a young woman who had recovered from COVID-19. Here the CDR3 reads CASSVYRGTDTQYF. The DNA of the CDR3 is TGTGCCAGCAGCGTGTACAGGGGGACGGATACGCAGTATTTT. The variable domain in full, with the rest retrieved from reference TRBV7-3 and TRBJ2-3, is GAGVSQTPSNKVTEKGKYVELRCDPISGHTALYWYRQSLGQGPEFLIYFQGTGAADDSGLPNDRFFAVRPEGSVSTLKIQRTERGDSAVYLCASSVYRGTDTQYFGPGTRLTVL.